These 16 T cell receptor beta chains originate from one sample sequenced in a study of regulatory dendritic cells for organ transplantation. These TCRs' antigens remain unknown. Sorted T cells were CFSE-labeled and cultured four to five days with allogeneic regulatory or mature dendritic cells at 1:10. Some clones are missing from TCRdb's copy, which holds only in-frame ones; the method was immunoSEQ multiplex PCR. The table records approximately 12,000 clones, under 90% of them present only once. Sequenced input: naive CD8+ T cells from blood cultured with regulatory dendritic cells. Subset defined: CD45RA+ naive T cells. These receptors were taken from a human donor in good health.

This clone was counted only a few times. CDR3 region: CAWSDGGSPDEQFF. The CDR3 nucleotides are TGTGCCTGGAGTGATGGCGGGAGTCCCGATGAGCAGTTCTTC. V usage is TRBV30 and J usage is TRBJ2-1, with TRBD2 matching 7 bases. Trimming at V came to 1 base and at J to 8 bases, leaving 8 bases not matched to a gene. The CDR3 is 14 residues long. Germline V gene lookup returns CDR1 GTSNPN and CDR2 SVGIG (reference sequence). Using reference TRBV30 and TRBJ2-1 for the parts outside the CDR3, the full variable domain is SQTIHQWPATLVQPVGSPLSLECTVEGTSNPNLYWYRQAAGRGLQLLFYSVGIGQISSEVPQNLSASRPQDRQFILSSKKLLLSDSGFYLCAWSDGGSPDEQFFGPGTRLTVL.

The chain couples TRBV4-1 to TRBJ2-3, with D unresolved. The length of the CDR3 is 15 residues. Germline CDR1 MGHRA, CDR2 YSYEKL. V lost 1 base, J lost 1 base, and 9 bases lay in between. CDR3 amino acids: CASSQGLMGTDTQYF. The CDR3 nucleotides read TGCGCCAGCAGCCAAGGGCTTATGGGCACAGATACGCAGTATTTT.

This rearrangement joins TRBV10-2 to TRBJ2-1; the D is unclear. Germline V CDR1 and CDR2: WSHSY, SAAADI. The CDR3 consists of 14 residues. The germline V and J ends were trimmed by 4 bases and 2 bases, with 9 bases remaining between them. In nucleotides, the CDR3 is TGCGCCAGCAGTGGTTCAAGCGCCTACAATGAGCAGTTCTTC. It yields the protein CASSGSSAYNEQFF.

The rearrangement joins TRBV19 to TRBJ1-4; 8 bases fit TRBD1. This CDR3 has 16 residues. Germline CDR1 reads LNHDA; CDR2 reads SQIVND (reference sequence). Trimming at V came to 6 bases and at J to 8 bases, leaving 14 bases not matched to a gene. The CDR3 sequence is CASSGAGGYLGEKLFF. CDR3 coding DNA: TGTGCCAGTAGCGGGGCAGGGGGCTATTTAGGGGAAAAACTGTTTTTT.

This clone was seen a few times. The CDR3 coding sequence is TGTGCCTGGAGTGTAGTGGGAGTTGAAGCTTTCTTT. It yields the protein CAWSVVGVEAFF. The chain carries TRBV30 and TRBJ1-1; unclear D gene. Germline V CDR1 and CDR2: GTSNPN, SVGIG (reference sequence). The CDR3 is made up of 12 amino acids. Trimming left V 0 bases short and J 7 bases short, with 9 bases between. Full variable domain (remainder filled in from reference TRBV30 and TRBJ1-1): SQTIHQWPATLVQPVGSPLSLECTVEGTSNPNLYWYRQAAGRGLQLLFYSVGIGQISSEVPQNLSASRPQDRQFILSSKKLLLSDSGFYLCAWSVVGVEAFFGQGTRLTVV.

The chain recombines TRBV10-3 with TRBJ2-5; TRBD1 or TRBD2 may be the D gene (6 bases each). Germline lookup yields CDR1 ENHRY and CDR2 SYGVKD. The CDR3 runs to 15 residues. V lost 2 bases and J 4 bases, leaving 14 bases between the germline ends. The CDR3 region has the DNA TGTGCCATCAGTGAGCTGTTCGGGGGCGGAGAGACCCAGTACTTC. Translated, it gives CAISELFGGGETQYF.

The chain employs TRBV27 and TRBJ1-1; 8 nucleotides align to TRBD1. V lost 3 bases to trimming and J lost 8 bases; unmatched junction nucleotides: 2. The CDR3 covers 12 residues. Germline V gene data show CDR1 as MNHEY and CDR2 as SMNVEV (reference sequence). The CDR3: CASSLAGGEAFF. The CDR3 DNA is TGTGCCAGCAGTTTGGCAGGGGGCGAAGCTTTCTTT.

This chain links TRBV27 with TRBJ2-7; 8 bases are a match to TRBD2. The CDR3 has 13 amino acids. Germline loops: CDR1 MNHEY, CDR2 SMNVEV (reference sequence). V lost 5 bases to trimming and J lost 2 bases; unmatched junction nucleotides: 2. Here the CDR3 DNA reads TGTGCCAGCAGTATAGCGGGGACCTACGAGCAGTACTTC. Encoded protein: CASSIAGTYEQYF.

The chain uses TRBV7-8 and TRBJ1-1, with a possible D match to TRBD1 (6 bases). The germline V and J ends were trimmed by 4 bases and 1 base, with 13 bases remaining between them. CDR3 length equals 15 residues. Germline values: CDR1 SGHVS, CDR2 FQNEAQ. The CDR3 bases are TGTGCCAGCAGCTACGACCAGGGGCCGAACACTGAAGCTTTCTTT. Amino acids: CASSYDQGPNTEAFF.

This clone appeared a few times. The chain recombines TRBV7-3 with TRBJ2-2; D may be TRBD1 (5 bases). The CDR3 runs to 16 residues. With 6 bases removed from V and 4 bases from J, the gap between germline ends came to 18 bases. CDR1 is SGHTA and CDR2 is FQGTGA in the germline V gene. As DNA, the CDR3 is TGTGCCAGCAGGTCTTCTGGGGCACTGCTCACCGGGGAGCTGTTTTTT. Amino acid sequence: CASRSSGALLTGELFF. Using reference TRBV7-3 and TRBJ2-2 for the parts outside the CDR3, the full variable domain is GAGVSQTPSNKVTEKGKYVELRCDPISGHTALYWYRQSLGQGPEFLIYFQGTGAADDSGLPNDRFFAVRPEGSVSTLKIQRTERGDSAVYLCASRSSGALLTGELFFGEGSRLTVL.

The V gene is TRBV5-4, the J gene TRBJ2-1, with D possibly matching TRBD2 (5 bases). V lost 4 bases, J lost 5 bases, and 10 bases lay in between. CDR1 SGHNT and CDR2 YYREEE come from the germline V gene (reference sequence). The CDR3 is 13 residues long. CDR3 coding DNA: TGTGCCAGCAGCCCTGGCGGGCACAATGAGCAGTTCTTC. Protein: CASSPGGHNEQFF.

The V call is TRBV30, the J call TRBJ1-1; D not certain. The germline V gene has CDR1 GTSNPN and CDR2 SVGIG (reference sequence). The CDR3 covers 14 residues. V was cut by 2 bases and J by 1 base, with 11 bases left in between. The CDR3 loop is CAWSNIMQNTEAFF. The CDR3 region has the DNA TGTGCCTGGAGTAATATTATGCAGAACACTGAAGCTTTCTTT. Combining the CDR3 with reference TRBV30 and TRBJ1-1 gives the whole variable domain SQTIHQWPATLVQPVGSPLSLECTVEGTSNPNLYWYRQAAGRGLQLLFYSVGIGQISSEVPQNLSASRPQDRQFILSSKKLLLSDSGFYLCAWSNIMQNTEAFFGQGTRLTVV.

The J gene is TRBJ1-2, the V gene TRBV28; D gene ambiguous. Trimming took 6 bases from V and 8 from J, leaving 22 bases between them. The CDR3 spans 15 residues. Germline V lookup: CDR1 MDHEN, CDR2 SYDVKM. Here the CDR3 reads CASRTPRETILGYTF. CDR3 sequence (DNA): TGTGCCAGCAGGACCCCCCGGGAGACGATCCTCGGCTACACCTTC.

This chain connects TRBV28 to TRBJ2-1; perhaps TRBD2 as D (5 bases). From germline, CDR1 is MDHEN and CDR2 SYDVKM. CDR3 length: 14 residues. V lost 9 bases to trimming and J lost 7 bases, with 19 bases between them. CDR3 DNA sequence: TGTGCCAGTCAAGCGGCCCTCGTCCCTAATGAGCAGTTCTTC. Its translation is CASQAALVPNEQFF.

The V call is TRBV6-5, the J call TRBJ2-5; D call uncertain. The CDR3 has 15 residues. The V gene's germline CDR1 is MNHEY and CDR2 SVGAGI. V lost 0 bases and J lost 0, with 8 bases in between. In DNA, the CDR3 is TGTGCCAGCAGTTACTCGGCCCGGGACCAAGAGACCCAGTACTTC. Its translation: CASSYSARDQETQYF.

The chain recombines TRBV27 with TRBJ2-3, with TRBD1 matching over 8 bases. Germline-derived CDR1 and CDR2 are MNHEY and SMNVEV (reference sequence). This CDR3 spans 19 amino acids. Trimming at V came to 0 bases and at J to 0 bases, leaving 11 bases not matched to a gene. DNA of the CDR3: TGTGCCAGCAGTTTATCTGACAGGGGTCTCATTTCTAGCACAGATACGCAGTATTTT. Protein: CASSLSDRGLISSTDTQYF.